Sequencing of this TCR beta chain was carried out in a study of radiotherapy plus CTLA-4 blockade in lung cancer. V dropped 4 bases and J dropped 0 bases, with 3 bases sitting between them. The CDR3 runs 12 residues. Germline loops: CDR1 SQVTM, CDR2 ANQGSEA. The data were produced by immunoSEQ multiplex PCR, yet TCRdb's version contains in-frame clones alone and is incomplete. Of more than 75,000 clones listed, more than 75% are singletons. This receptor was taken from a human donor with non-small cell lung cancer who had stable disease on radiotherapy plus ipilimumab. Sequenced here: peripheral blood, sampled from a patient treated with radiotherapy plus ipilimumab. This chain links TRBV29-1 with TRBJ1-4; no reliable D call. The CDR3 region is CSVGATNEKLFF. CDR3 in DNA: TGCAGCGTTGGAGCAACTAATGAAAAACTGTTTTTT.